This T cell receptor (beta chain) stems from a study of shared clonotypes between healthy human individuals. About this clone itself: Its target is not known.

Study-level results: Clonotype sharing among the donors was expected to vary with sequencing depth. Sampling covered nothing but blood. Tissue TCR repertoires likely differ from those found in blood.

The table came from immunoSEQ multiplex PCR; TCRdb's copy has only in-frame clones and leaves some out. Here the sample spans over 400,000 clones, approximately 95% being singletons. The CDR3 is 16 amino acids. With 1 base clipped from V and 12 bases from J, the junction kept 17 bases outside the gene matches. Germline lookup yields CDR1 SGHAT and CDR2 FQNNGV. V and J are TRBV11-2 and TRBJ2-5; the match to TRBD1 covers 7 bases. The receptor was isolated from a woman in her twenties or thirties in good health. The sequencing input was naive CD4+ T cells sorted from blood. As to subset: CD45RA+ positively selected. The CDR3 protein is CASSLGQQGGQVVEYF. CDR3 bases: TGTGCCAGCAGCTTAGGTCAGCAAGGGGGCCAAGTCGTCGAGTACTTC.